This T cell receptor (beta chain) comes out of a study of graft-versus-host responses after intestinal transplantation. As to this clone: Its antigen is undetermined.

CDR3 length equals 14 residues. The V segment lost 3 bases and the J segment 4 bases; nucleotides outside the gene matches: 4. The germline V gene encodes CDR1 SGHDN and CDR2 FVKESK. Some clones are missing from TCRdb's copy, which holds only in-frame ones; the method was immunoSEQ multiplex PCR. The sample carries 93,000 or so clones, roughly 93% recorded once. The sequence derives from a human donor who received an intestinal transplant. The sequencing used unstimulated CD8+ T cells sorted from spleen or lymph node cells, collected before intestinal transplant. V is TRBV14 and J is TRBJ2-7; 9 nucleotides align to TRBD2. The CDR3 DNA is TGTGCCAGCAGCCATCCGGGACTAGCTTACGAGCAGTACTTC. Its translation: CASSHPGLAYEQYF.